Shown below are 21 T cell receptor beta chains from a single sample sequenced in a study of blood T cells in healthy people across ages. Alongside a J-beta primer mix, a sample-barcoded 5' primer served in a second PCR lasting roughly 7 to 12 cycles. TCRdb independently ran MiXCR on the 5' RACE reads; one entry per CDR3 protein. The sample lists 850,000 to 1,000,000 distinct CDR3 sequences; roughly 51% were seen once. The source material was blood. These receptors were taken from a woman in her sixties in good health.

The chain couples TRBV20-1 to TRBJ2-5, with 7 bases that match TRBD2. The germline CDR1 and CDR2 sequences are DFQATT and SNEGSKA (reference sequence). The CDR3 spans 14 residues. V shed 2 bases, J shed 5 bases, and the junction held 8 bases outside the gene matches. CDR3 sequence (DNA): TGCAGTGCTAGAATCCTGGGAGGGTTTGAGACCCAGTACTTC. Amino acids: CSARILGGFETQYF.

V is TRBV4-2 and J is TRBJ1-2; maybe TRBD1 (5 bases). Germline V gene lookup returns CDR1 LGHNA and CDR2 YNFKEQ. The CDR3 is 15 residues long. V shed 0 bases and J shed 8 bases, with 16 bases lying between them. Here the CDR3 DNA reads TGTGCCAGCAGCCAAGAAAGGAAAGGGGTGCAAGGCTACACCTTC. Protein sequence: CASSQERKGVQGYTF.

DNA of the CDR3: TGCAGCGTTGAGGTGACAGGTCCGGATACGCAGTATTTT. Translated: CSVEVTGPDTQYF. This chain connects TRBV29-1 to TRBJ2-3; TRBD1 is a possible D gene (6 bases). The CDR3 is 13 residues long. Trimming cost V 3 bases and J 6 bases, with 13 bases left between them. Germline CDR1 and CDR2: SQVTM and ANQGSEA.

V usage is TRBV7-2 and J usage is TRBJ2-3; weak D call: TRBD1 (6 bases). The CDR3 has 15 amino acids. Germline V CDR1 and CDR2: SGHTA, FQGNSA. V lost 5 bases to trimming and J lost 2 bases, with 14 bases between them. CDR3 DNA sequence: TGTGCCAGCAGCCAGGGGCGGGTGAACACAGATACGCAGTATTTT. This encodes CASSQGRVNTDTQYF. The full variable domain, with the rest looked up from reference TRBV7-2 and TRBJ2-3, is GAGVSQSPSNKVTEKGKDVELRCDPISGHTALYWYRQSLGQGLEFLIYFQGNSAPDKSGLPSDRFSAERTGGSVSTLTIQRTQQEDSAVYLCASSQGRVNTDTQYFGPGTRLTVL.

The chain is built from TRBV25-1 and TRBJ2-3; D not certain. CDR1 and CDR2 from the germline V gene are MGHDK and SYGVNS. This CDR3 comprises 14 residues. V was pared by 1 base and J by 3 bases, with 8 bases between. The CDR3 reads CASSEFHSTDTQYF. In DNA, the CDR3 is TGTGCCAGCAGTGAATTTCACAGTACAGATACGCAGTATTTT. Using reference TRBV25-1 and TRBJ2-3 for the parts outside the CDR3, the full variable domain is EADIYQTPRYLVIGTGKKITLECSQTMGHDKMYWYQQDPGMELHLIHYSYGVNSTEKGDLSSESTVSRIRTEHFPLTLESARPSHTSQYLCASSEFHSTDTQYFGPGTRLTVL.

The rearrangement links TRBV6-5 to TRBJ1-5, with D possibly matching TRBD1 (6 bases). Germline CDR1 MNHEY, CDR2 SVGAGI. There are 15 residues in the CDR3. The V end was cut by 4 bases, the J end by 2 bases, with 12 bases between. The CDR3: CASSLRTDRNQPQHF. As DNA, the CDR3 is TGTGCCAGCAGTTTAAGGACAGATCGCAATCAGCCCCAGCATTTT.

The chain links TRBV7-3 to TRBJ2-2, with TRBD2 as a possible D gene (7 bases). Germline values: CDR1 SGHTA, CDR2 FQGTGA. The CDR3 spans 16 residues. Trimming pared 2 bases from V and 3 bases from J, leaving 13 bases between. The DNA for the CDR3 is TGTGCCAGCAGCTTATTGCGGGGGCGCGACACCGGGGAGCTGTTTTTT. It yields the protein CASSLLRGRDTGELFF.

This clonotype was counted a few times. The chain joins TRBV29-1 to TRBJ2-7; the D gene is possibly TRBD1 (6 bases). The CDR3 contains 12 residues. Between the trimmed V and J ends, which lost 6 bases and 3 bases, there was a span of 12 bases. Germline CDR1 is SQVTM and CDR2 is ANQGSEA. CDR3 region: CSVIGQRYEQYF. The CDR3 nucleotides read TGCAGCGTCATAGGACAGCGCTACGAGCAGTACTTC.

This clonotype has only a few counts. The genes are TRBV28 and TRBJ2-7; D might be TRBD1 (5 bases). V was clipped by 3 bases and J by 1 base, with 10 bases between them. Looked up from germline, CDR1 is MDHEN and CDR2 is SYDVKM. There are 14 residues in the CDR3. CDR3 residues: CASSFEDNSYEQYF. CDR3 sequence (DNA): TGTGCCAGCAGTTTCGAGGACAATTCCTACGAGCAGTACTTC. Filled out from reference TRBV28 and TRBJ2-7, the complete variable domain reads DVKVTQSSRYLVKRTGEKVFLECVQDMDHENMFWYRQDPGLGLRLIYFSYDVKMKEKGDIPEGYSVSREKKERFSLILESASTNQTSMYLCASSFEDNSYEQYFGPGTRLTVT.

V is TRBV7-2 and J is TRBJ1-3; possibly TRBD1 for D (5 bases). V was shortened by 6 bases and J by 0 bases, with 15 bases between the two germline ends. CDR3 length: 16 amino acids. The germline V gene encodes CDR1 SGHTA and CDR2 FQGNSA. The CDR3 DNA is TGTGCCAGCAGTTTTGGTTGGGGGGACTCTGGAAACACCATATATTTT. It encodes CASSFGWGDSGNTIYF. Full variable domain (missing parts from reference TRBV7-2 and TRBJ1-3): GAGVSQSPSNKVTEKGKDVELRCDPISGHTALYWYRQSLGQGLEFLIYFQGNSAPDKSGLPSDRFSAERTGGSVSTLTIQRTQQEDSAVYLCASSFGWGDSGNTIYFGEGSWLTVV.

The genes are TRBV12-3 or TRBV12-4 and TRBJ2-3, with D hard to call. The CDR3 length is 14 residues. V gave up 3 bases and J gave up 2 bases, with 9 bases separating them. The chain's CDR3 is CASSFRALTDTQYF. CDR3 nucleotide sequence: TGTGCCAGCAGTTTCCGCGCCCTCACAGATACGCAGTATTTT.

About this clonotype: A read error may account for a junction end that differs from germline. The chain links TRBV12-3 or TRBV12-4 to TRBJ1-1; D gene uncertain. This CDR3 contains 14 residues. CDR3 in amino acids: CASTGVTVNTGAFF. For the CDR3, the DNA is TGTGCCAGCACTGGAGTCACAGTGAACACTGGAGCTTTCTTT.

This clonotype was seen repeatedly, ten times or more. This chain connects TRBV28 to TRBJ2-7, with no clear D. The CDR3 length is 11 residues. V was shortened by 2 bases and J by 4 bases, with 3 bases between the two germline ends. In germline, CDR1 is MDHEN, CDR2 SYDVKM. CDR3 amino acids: CASSLQYEQYF. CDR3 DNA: TGTGCCAGCAGTTTACAGTACGAGCAGTACTTC.

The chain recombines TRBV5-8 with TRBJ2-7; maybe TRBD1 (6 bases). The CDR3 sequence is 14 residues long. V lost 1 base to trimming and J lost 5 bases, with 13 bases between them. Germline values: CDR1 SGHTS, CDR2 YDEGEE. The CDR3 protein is CASSLRGTMDEQYF. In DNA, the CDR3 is TGTGCCAGCAGCTTGAGGGGGACGATGGACGAGCAGTACTTC.

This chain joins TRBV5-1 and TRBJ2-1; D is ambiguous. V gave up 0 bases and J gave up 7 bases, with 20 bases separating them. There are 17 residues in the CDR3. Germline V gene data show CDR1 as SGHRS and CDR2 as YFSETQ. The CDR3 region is CASSLGGRATTQNEQFF. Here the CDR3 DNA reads TGCGCCAGCAGCTTGGGGGGAAGGGCTACCACGCAAAATGAGCAGTTCTTC. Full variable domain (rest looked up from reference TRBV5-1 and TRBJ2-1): KAGVTQTPRYLIKTRGQQVTLSCSPISGHRSVSWYQQTPGQGLQFLFEYFSETQRNKGNFPGRFSGRQFSNSRSEMNVSTLELGDSALYLCASSLGGRATTQNEQFFGPGTRLTVL.

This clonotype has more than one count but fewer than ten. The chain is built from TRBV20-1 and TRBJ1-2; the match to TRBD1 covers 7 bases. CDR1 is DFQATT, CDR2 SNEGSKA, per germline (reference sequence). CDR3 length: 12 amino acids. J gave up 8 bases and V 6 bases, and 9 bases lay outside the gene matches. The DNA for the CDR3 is TGCAGTGCGGCCGGGACAGCCAGGGGCTACACCTTC. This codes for CSAAGTARGYTF.

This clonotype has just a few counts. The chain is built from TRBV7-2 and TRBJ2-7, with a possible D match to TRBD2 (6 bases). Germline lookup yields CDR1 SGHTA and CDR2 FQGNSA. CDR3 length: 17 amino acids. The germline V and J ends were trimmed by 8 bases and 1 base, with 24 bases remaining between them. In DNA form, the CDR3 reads TGTGCCAGCCGCCCTTTTGCTGGCGGGGCTCCTTCCTACGAGCAGTACTTC. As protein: CASRPFAGGAPSYEQYF.

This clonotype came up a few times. In nucleotides, the CDR3 is TGCAGTGCTCAGCGACAGGGTGTCATAGAGACCCAGTACTTC. Amino acids: CSAQRQGVIETQYF. The rearrangement uses TRBV20-1 and TRBJ2-5, with 7 positions matching TRBD1. CDR1 DFQATT and CDR2 SNEGSKA come from the germline V gene (reference sequence). The V gene end was trimmed by 5 bases and the J gene end by 4 bases; junction bases not matched to a gene: 10. CDR3 size: 14 residues.

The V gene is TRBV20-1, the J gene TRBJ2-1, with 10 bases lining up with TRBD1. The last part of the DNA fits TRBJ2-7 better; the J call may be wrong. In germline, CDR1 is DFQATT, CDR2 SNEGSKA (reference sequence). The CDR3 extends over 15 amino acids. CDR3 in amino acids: CSAGSPGQGKYEQYF. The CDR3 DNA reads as TGCAGTGCTGGCTCCCCGGGACAGGGGAAATACGAGCAGTACTTC.

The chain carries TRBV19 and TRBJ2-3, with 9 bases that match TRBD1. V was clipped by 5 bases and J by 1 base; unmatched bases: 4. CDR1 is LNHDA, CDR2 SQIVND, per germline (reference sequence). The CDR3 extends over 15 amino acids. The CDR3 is CASSERTGGTDTQYF. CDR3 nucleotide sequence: TGTGCCAGTAGTGAAAGGACAGGGGGCACAGATACGCAGTATTTT.

The CDR3 loop reads CASSLGQGTDEQYF. The CDR3 region has the DNA TGTGCCAGCAGTTTGGGACAGGGGACGGATGAGCAGTACTTC. The V call is TRBV12-3 or TRBV12-4, the J call TRBJ2-5; 10 bases are shared with TRBD1. V was pared by 3 bases and J by 11 bases, with 9 bases of the junction left unmatched. CDR3 length: 14 residues.